These 6 T cell receptor beta chains came from one sample sequenced in a study of cytomegalovirus exposure and HLA in healthy donors (dated by TCRdb to the late 2010s). The protocol used for the library was the immunoSEQ multiplex PCR assay. A mixture of 60 forward primers for TCR Vbeta segments and 13 reverse primers for TCR Jbeta segments was used in the multiplex PCR. The source is immuneACCESS, and TCRdb retained only in-frame sequences with V and J called. Part of the clones is not carried over; for the studies checked, unresolved V genes explain less than half of this, and the remainder is unexplained. The sample contains some 150,000 clones, roughly four fifths of them found a single time. 1.2% to 1.5% of the sample is held by the ten biggest clonotypes. Input material: PBMCs. The receptors derive from a man between 60 and 75 years old in good health and CMV-seronegative.

The chain carries TRBV5-1 and TRBJ2-7; TRBD2 matches at 7 bases. The CDR3 runs to 13 residues. Germline-derived CDR1 and CDR2 are SGHRS and YFSETQ. The V gene end was trimmed by 5 bases and the J gene end by 2 bases; junction bases not matched to a gene: 4. The DNA for the CDR3 is TGCGCCAGCAGACGGGAGGATGCCTACGAGCAGTACTTC. It specifies CASRREDAYEQYF. The full variable domain, with the rest looked up from reference TRBV5-1 and TRBJ2-7, is KAGVTQTPRYLIKTRGQQVTLSCSPISGHRSVSWYQQTPGQGLQFLFEYFSETQRNKGNFPGRFSGRQFSNSRSEMNVSTLELGDSALYLCASRREDAYEQYFGPGTRLTVT.

The chain is built from TRBV2 and TRBJ1-2; 7 bases agree with TRBD1. The CDR3 is made up of 16 amino acids. CDR1 is SNHLY and CDR2 is FYNNEI in the germline V gene. V shed 8 bases and J 7 bases; nucleotides not matched to a gene: 19. The CDR3, as DNA: TGTGCCAGCGTCGCCGCCGAATACAGGGGAGAGGGTGGCTACACCTTC. As protein: CASVAAEYRGEGGYTF.

This rearrangement joins TRBV5-1 to TRBJ2-5; weak D call: TRBD2 (5 bases). Germline V lookup: CDR1 SGHRS, CDR2 YFSETQ. The length of the CDR3 is 14 residues. Trimming took 8 bases from V and 3 from J, leaving 17 bases between them. The CDR3 coding sequence is TGCGCCAGTACTGAATCCGTGACTAAAGAGACCCAGTACTTC. Amino acids: CASTESVTKETQYF.

Turning to this clone: At one of its ends the junction is not consistent with the germline gene, which may arise from a read error. The rearrangement joins TRBV5-4 to TRBJ2-1; 7 bases agree with TRBD2. CDR3 length equals 15 residues. Germline loops: CDR1 SGHNT, CDR2 YYREEE (reference sequence). The DNA for the CDR3 is TGTGCCAGCAGCTTGCGGCTAGCGGCCAGAAAGGGGCAAATCTTC. Protein sequence: CASSLRLAARKGQIF.

The chain recombines TRBV5-5 with TRBJ2-7; D is unclear. Trimming cost V 0 bases and J 1 base, with 5 bases left between them. This CDR3 is built from 13 residues. Germline assignment: CDR1 SGHKS and CDR2 YYEKEE (reference sequence). This chain's CDR3 is CASSLDGSYEQYF. CDR3 sequence (DNA): TGTGCCAGCAGCTTGGACGGTTCCTACGAGCAGTACTTC.

The chain employs TRBV11-2 and TRBJ2-5, with D possibly being TRBD1 (6 bases). With the DNA end fitting TRBJ2-7 better, the J assignment may be wrong. The CDR3 has 15 amino acids. The germline V gene has CDR1 SGHAT and CDR2 FQNNGV. CDR3 sequence reads: CASSLGGQIYYEQYF. CDR3 DNA sequence: TGTGCCAGCAGCTTAGGGGGACAAATCTACTACGAGCAGTACTTC.